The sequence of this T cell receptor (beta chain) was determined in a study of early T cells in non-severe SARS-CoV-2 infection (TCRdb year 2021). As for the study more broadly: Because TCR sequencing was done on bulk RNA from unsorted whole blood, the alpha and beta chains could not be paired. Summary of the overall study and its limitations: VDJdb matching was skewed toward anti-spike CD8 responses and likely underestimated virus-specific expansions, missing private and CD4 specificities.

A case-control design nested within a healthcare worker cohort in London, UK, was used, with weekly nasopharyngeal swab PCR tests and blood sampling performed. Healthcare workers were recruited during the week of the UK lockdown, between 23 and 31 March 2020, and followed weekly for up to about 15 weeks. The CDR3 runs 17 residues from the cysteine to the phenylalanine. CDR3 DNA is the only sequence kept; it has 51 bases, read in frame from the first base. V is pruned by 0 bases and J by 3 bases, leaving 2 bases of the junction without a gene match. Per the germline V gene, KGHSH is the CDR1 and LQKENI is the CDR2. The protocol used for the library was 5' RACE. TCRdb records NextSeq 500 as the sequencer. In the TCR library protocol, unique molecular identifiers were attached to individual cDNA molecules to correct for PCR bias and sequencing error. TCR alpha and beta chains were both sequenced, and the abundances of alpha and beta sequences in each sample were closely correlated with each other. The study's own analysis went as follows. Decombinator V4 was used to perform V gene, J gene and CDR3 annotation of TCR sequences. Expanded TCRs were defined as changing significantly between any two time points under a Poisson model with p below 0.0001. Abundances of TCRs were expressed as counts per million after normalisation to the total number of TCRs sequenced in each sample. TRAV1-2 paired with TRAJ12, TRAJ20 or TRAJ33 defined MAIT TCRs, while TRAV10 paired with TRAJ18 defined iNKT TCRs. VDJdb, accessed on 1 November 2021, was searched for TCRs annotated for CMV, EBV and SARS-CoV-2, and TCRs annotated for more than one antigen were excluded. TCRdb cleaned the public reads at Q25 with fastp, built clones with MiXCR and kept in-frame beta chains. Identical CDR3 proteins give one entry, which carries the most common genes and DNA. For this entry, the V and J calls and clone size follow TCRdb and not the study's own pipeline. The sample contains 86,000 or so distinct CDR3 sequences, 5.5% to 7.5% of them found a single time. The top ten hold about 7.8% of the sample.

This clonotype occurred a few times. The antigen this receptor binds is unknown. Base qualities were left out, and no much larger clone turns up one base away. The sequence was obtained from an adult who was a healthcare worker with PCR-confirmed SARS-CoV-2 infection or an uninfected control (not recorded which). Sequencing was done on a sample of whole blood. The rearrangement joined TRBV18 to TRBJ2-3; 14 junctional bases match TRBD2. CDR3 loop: CASSPPGTSGGTDTQYF. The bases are TGTGCCAGCTCACCACCCGGGACTAGCGGGGGTACAGATACGCAGTATTTT. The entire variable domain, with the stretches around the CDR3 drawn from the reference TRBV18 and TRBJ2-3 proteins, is NAGVMQNPRHLVRRRGQEARLRCSPMKGHSHVYWYRQLPEEGLKFMVYLQKENIIDESGMPKERFSAEFPKEGPSILRIQQVVRGDSAAYFCASSPPGTSGGTDTQYFGPGTRLTVL.